This paragraph covers one T cell receptor beta chain sequence. At one end the junction does not follow the germline gene, possibly because of a read error. The data belong to a study of metastatic and nonmetastatic thyroid tumors. Study overall: Repertoire comparison spanned blood and tumor or nodule tissue of malignant and benign thyroid patients.

The length of the CDR3 is 14 residues. In germline, CDR1 is MNHNS, CDR2 SASEGT. Patients were all untreated before their thyroid surgery. Original processing methods: Variation in CDR3 across clinicopathological groups served as the basis for constructing a distant-metastasis classifier in papillary thyroid cancer. TCRdb re-called the PCR reads through MiXCR. The V and J calls shown here were made by TCRdb, not taken from the authors' results. The sample includes some 37,000 clones, around 21% of them seen just once. The source is a female donor with papillary thyroid cancer or a benign thyroid nodule (not recorded which). Some clones in this sample may be carry-over from other donors' samples. The source material was blood. This chain joins TRBV6-1 and TRBJ2-2; D is unresolved. DNA for the CDR3: TGTGCCAGCAGTGCCAAATGGAACATCGGGGAGCTGTTTTTT. Its protein is CASSAKWNIGELFF.